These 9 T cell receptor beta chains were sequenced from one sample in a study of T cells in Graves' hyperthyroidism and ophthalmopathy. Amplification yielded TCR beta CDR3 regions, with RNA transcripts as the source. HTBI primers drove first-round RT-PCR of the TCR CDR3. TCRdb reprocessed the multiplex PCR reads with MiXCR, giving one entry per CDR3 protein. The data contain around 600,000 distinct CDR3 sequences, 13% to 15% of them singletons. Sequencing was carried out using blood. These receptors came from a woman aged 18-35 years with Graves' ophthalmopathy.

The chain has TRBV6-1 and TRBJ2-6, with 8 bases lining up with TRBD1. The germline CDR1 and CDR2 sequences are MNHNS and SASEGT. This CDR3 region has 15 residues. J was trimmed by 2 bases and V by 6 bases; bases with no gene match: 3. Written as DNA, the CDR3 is TGTGCCAGCAGAAAACAGGGGGCTGGGGCCAACGTCCTGACTTTC. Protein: CASRKQGAGANVLTF.

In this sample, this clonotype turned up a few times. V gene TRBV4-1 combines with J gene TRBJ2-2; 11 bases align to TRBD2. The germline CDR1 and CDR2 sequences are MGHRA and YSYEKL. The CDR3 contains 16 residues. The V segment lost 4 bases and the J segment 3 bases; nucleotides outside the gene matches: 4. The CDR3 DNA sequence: TGCGCCAGCAGCCGACTAGCGGGGACCTACACCGGGGAGCTGTTTTTT. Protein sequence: CASSRLAGTYTGELFF.

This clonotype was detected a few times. As DNA, the CDR3 is TGTGCCAGTAGCGTGAACCGGGACCCACCGGGGGAGACCCAGTACTTC. This encodes CASSVNRDPPGETQYF. The chain carries TRBV19 and TRBJ2-5, with D tentatively TRBD1 or TRBD2 (5 bases each). V dropped 6 bases and J dropped 5 bases, with 22 bases sitting between them. CDR1 and CDR2 (germline): LNHDA, SQIVND (reference sequence). The CDR3 is 16 amino acids.

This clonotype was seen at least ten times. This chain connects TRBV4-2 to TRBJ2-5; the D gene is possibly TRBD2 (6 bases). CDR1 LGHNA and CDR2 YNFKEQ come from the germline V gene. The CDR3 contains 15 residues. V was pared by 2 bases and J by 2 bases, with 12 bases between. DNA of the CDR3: TGTGCCAGCAGCCAACATTCGGGGGAACAAGAGACCCAGTACTTC. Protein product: CASSQHSGEQETQYF.

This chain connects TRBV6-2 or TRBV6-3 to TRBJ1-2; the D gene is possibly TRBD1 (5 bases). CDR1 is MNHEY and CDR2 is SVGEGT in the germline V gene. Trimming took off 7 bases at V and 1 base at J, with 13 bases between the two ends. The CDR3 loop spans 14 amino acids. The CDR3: CASTEAGRNYGYTF. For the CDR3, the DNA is TGTGCCAGCACCGAAGCAGGGCGTAACTATGGCTACACCTTC.

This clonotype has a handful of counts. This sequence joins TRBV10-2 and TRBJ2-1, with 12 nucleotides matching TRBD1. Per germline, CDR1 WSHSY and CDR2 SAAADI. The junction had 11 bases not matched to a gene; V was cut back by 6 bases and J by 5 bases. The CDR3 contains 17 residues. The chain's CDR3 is CASSPIPGTGGHNEQFF. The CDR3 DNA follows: TGCGCCAGCAGCCCCATACCCGGGACAGGGGGCCACAATGAGCAGTTCTTC.

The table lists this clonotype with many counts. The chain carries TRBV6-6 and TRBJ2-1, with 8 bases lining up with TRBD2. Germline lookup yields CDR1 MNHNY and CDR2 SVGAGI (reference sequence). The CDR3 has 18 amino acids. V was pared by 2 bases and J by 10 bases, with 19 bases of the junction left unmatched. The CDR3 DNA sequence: TGTGCCAGCAGTTACCCTGGGGAGGTGTCGGGAGGGCCAGGCGAGCAGTTCTTC. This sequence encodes CASSYPGEVSGGPGEQFF.

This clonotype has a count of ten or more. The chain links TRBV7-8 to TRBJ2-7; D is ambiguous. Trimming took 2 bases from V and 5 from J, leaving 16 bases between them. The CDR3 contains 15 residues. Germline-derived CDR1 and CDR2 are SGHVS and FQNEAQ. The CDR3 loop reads CASSLSDWQTDEQYF. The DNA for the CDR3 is TGTGCCAGCAGCTTAAGCGATTGGCAGACGGACGAGCAGTACTTC.

The CDR3 reads CAWRDTGGWNEQYF. CDR3 sequence (DNA): TGTGCCTGGAGAGATACAGGGGGATGGAACGAGCAGTACTTC. The J gene is TRBJ2-7, the V gene TRBV30; 8 positions agree with TRBD1. This CDR3 contains 14 residues. The V segment lost 3 bases and the J segment 5 bases; nucleotides outside the gene matches: 9. From germline, CDR1 is GTSNPN and CDR2 SVGIG (reference sequence).